A single sample gave rise to the 29 T cell receptor beta chains below, sequenced in a study of blood T cell repertoires in COVID-19. The method was immunoSEQ multiplex PCR; TCRdb's version includes in-frame clones alone and lacks a portion of them. The table shows under 200,000 clones, with 90% occurring only once. The sequenced material came from peripheral blood. The receptors here all came from a man in his fifties or sixties with acute or convalescent COVID-19.

The table lists this clone with a few counts. The chain has TRBV28 and TRBJ2-7; D not resolved. The CDR3 is 16 residues long. Between the trimmed V and J ends, which lost 7 bases and 3 bases, there was a span of 22 bases. Germline CDR1 is MDHEN and CDR2 is SYDVKM. This CDR3 is CASTSSTEPRRYEQYF. In nucleotides, the CDR3 is TGTGCCAGCACCTCCTCGACTGAACCCCGACGCTACGAGCAGTACTTC.

V and J are TRBV28 and TRBJ1-1, with TRBD1 matching 7 bases. This CDR3 has 18 amino acids. V lost 5 bases to trimming and J lost 1 base; unmatched junction nucleotides: 16. Per germline, CDR1 MDHEN and CDR2 SYDVKM. CDR3 protein: CASSLTGTVGKANTEAFF. CDR3 bases: TGTGCCAGCAGTCTTACCGGGACAGTAGGTAAGGCGAACACTGAAGCTTTCTTT.

The chain employs TRBV9 and TRBJ2-1; the match to TRBD2 covers 12 bases. V dropped 4 bases and J dropped 8; count of bases not matched to a gene: 13. There are 17 residues in the CDR3. The germline V gene has CDR1 SGDLS and CDR2 YYNGEE. CDR3 nucleotides: TGTGCCAGCAGCCTCTCGAAGGGACTAGCGGGTGTATATGAGCAGTTCTTC. It yields the protein CASSLSKGLAGVYEQFF.

The chain couples TRBV5-6 to TRBJ2-7; 9 bases align to TRBD1. The germline V gene encodes CDR1 SGHDT and CDR2 YYEEEE. The CDR3 length is 14 residues. The J segment lost 5 bases and the V segment lost 4 bases, leaving 7 bases of the junction unmatched. CDR3 coding DNA: TGTGCCAGCAGCCGTCGGGACAGGGCCCACGAGCAGTACTTC. Amino acid sequence: CASSRRDRAHEQYF. The entire variable domain, with the rest obtained from reference TRBV5-6 and TRBJ2-7, is as follows: DAGVTQSPTHLIKTRGQQVTLRCSPKSGHDTVSWYQQALGQGPQFIFQYYEEEERQRGNFPDRFSGHQFPNYSSELNVNALLLGDSALYLCASSRRDRAHEQYFGPGTRLTVT.

CDR3 DNA sequence: TGTGCCAGCAGTTTTCAAGGGGCCCTAGGGGCCCAGCATTTT. Translation: CASSFQGALGAQHF. The chain carries TRBV27 and TRBJ1-5, with D possibly matching TRBD1 (5 bases). This CDR3 is 14 amino acids long. The V end was cut by 3 bases, the J end by 11 bases, with 17 bases between. Germline V gene sequence: CDR1 MNHEY, CDR2 SMNVEV (reference sequence).

V and J are TRBV6-6 and TRBJ2-1, with 9 bases that match TRBD2. Unmatched junction bases numbered 7, after V lost 3 bases and J lost 4 bases. The CDR3 spans 16 residues. Germline CDR1 reads MNHNY; CDR2 reads SVGAGI (reference sequence). The CDR3 region has the DNA TGTGCCAGCAGTTATGCCCTAGCGGGAAAGTACAATGAGCAGTTCTTC. Translated: CASSYALAGKYNEQFF.

The chain links TRBV5-5 to TRBJ2-7; TRBD2 matches 11 bases. The CDR3 is 15 amino acids. Germline V gives CDR1 SGHKS, CDR2 YYEKEE (reference sequence). V was pared by 1 base and J by 5 bases, with 5 bases of the junction left unmatched. The CDR3 bases are TGTGCCAGCAGCTTGACTAGCGGGAGATATCACGAGCAGTACTTC. Protein sequence: CASSLTSGRYHEQYF.

The rearrangement joins TRBV3-1 (or the pseudogene TRBV3-2) to TRBJ2-1, with 9 bases identical to TRBD2. The CDR3 spans 17 residues. V was clipped by 1 base and J by 8 bases; unmatched bases: 12. Germline values: CDR1 LGHDT, CDR2 YNNKEL (reference sequence). The CDR3 coding sequence is TGTGCCAGCAGCCAAGCCCTGGGGCTAGCGGGGAGGGATGAGCAGTTCTTC. The encoded protein is CASSQALGLAGRDEQFF.

This clone has more than one count but fewer than ten. J is TRBJ2-1 and V is TRBV19, with D perhaps TRBD1 (5 bases). There are 14 residues in the CDR3. The ends were cut back, 1 base at V and 4 bases at J, with 8 bases in the middle. CDR1 is LNHDA, CDR2 SQIVND, per germline (reference sequence). CDR3 sequence reads: CASSIVDMYNEQFF. As DNA, the CDR3 is TGTGCCAGTAGTATAGTGGACATGTACAATGAGCAGTTCTTC.

This clone showed up just once. The V and J genes are TRBV10-3 and TRBJ1-1, with D possibly being TRBD1 (6 bases). Trimming pared 4 bases from V and 6 bases from J, leaving 6 bases between. CDR1 and CDR2 (germline): ENHRY, SYGVKD. The CDR3 loop spans 11 amino acids. Here the CDR3 DNA reads TGTGCCATCAGTGGGACAGCTGAAGCTTTCTTT. Translating it yields CAISGTAEAFF.

The chain couples TRBV24-1 to TRBJ1-1; D possibly corresponds to TRBD1 (5 bases). The CDR3 is 15 residues long. V lost 3 bases and J 8 bases, leaving 18 bases between the germline ends. Germline values: CDR1 KGHDR, CDR2 SFDVKD. This CDR3 reads CATSDGSGGRLEAFF. The CDR3 region has the DNA TGTGCCACCAGTGATGGATCGGGGGGACGGCTGGAAGCTTTCTTT.

The V and J genes are TRBV7-2 and TRBJ2-2; TRBD1 is a possible D gene (6 bases). Germline V gene sequence: CDR1 SGHTA, CDR2 FQGNSA. Trimming shortened V by 5 bases and J by 2 bases, and 12 bases separated the two germline ends. The CDR3 totals 15 residues. The CDR3 region is CASSAGTPNTGELFF. The CDR3 DNA reads TGTGCCAGCAGCGCCGGGACACCAAACACCGGGGAGCTGTTTTTT.

This chain uses TRBV7-2 with TRBJ2-7; weak D call: TRBD2 (7 bases). This CDR3 has 13 amino acids. V lost 8 bases to trimming and J lost 0 bases, with 11 bases between them. Germline CDR1 SGHTA, CDR2 FQGNSA. The CDR3 coding sequence is TGTGCCAGCGGGAGGGGGGACTCCTACGAGCAGTACGTC. Translation gives CASGRGDSYEQYV.

The chain joins TRBV10-1 to TRBJ2-1, with 16 bases aligning to TRBD2. This CDR3 comprises 16 residues. V shed 3 bases and J 10 bases; nucleotides not matched to a gene: 6. Germline lookup yields CDR1 WNHNN and CDR2 SYGVQD (reference sequence). The CDR3 bases are TGCGCCAGCAGTGATTCCGGGACTAGCGGGAGGGTGGAGCAGTTCTTC. Its translation: CASSDSGTSGRVEQFF.

The rearrangement joins TRBV18 to TRBJ2-3; no firm D call. The ends were cut back, 2 bases at V and 2 bases at J, with 8 bases in the middle. There are 14 residues in the CDR3. Germline-derived CDR1 and CDR2 are KGHSH and LQKENI. Here the CDR3 reads CASSPTWATDTQYF. DNA of the CDR3: TGTGCCAGCTCACCAACATGGGCCACAGATACGCAGTATTTT.

The chain employs TRBV12-5 and TRBJ2-3, with D unclear. The CDR3 runs to 15 residues. Trimming pared 6 bases from V and 0 bases from J, leaving 13 bases between. Per the germline V gene, CDR1 is LGHNT and CDR2 is FRNRAP. The CDR3 sequence: CASGGVVGSTDTQYF. The CDR3 coding sequence is TGTGCTAGTGGGGGCGTCGTGGGCAGCACAGATACGCAGTATTTT.

The V and J genes are TRBV27 and TRBJ2-3; tentatively, D is TRBD2 (6 bases). V was pared by 3 bases and J by 5 bases, with 18 bases between. The CDR3 totals 16 residues. Germline V gene sequence: CDR1 MNHEY, CDR2 SMNVEV (reference sequence). DNA for the CDR3: TGTGCCAGCAGTTTCGGTGCTGGAGGGCCCGGAGATACGCAGTATTTT. Amino acids: CASSFGAGGPGDTQYF.

CDR3 DNA: TGTGCCAGCAGCTCCGCGGAGGGACAGGGGCACACCGGGGAGCTGTTTTTT. Amino acids: CASSSAEGQGHTGELFF. The J gene is TRBJ2-2, the V gene TRBV5-4; 10 bases are shared with TRBD1. V trimming: 3 bases; J trimming: 3 bases; junction bases outside the gene matches: 8. CDR1 is SGHNT and CDR2 is YYREEE in the germline V gene (reference sequence). The CDR3 consists of 17 residues.

J is TRBJ1-4 and V is TRBV29-1; 9 bases fit TRBD1. The CDR3 runs to 13 residues. Germline V CDR1 and CDR2: SQVTM, ANQGSEA. Trimming took 7 bases from V and 4 from J; bases not matched to a gene: 4. The CDR3: CSASGQGNEKLFF. In nucleotides, the CDR3 is TGCAGCGCTTCGGGACAGGGTAATGAAAAACTGTTTTTT.

The V and J genes are TRBV28 and TRBJ1-5, with D perhaps TRBD1 (5 bases). The CDR3 is made up of 15 amino acids. Germline V gives CDR1 MDHEN, CDR2 SYDVKM. V was shortened by 3 bases and J by 5 bases, with 14 bases between the two germline ends. The CDR3 DNA is TGTGCCAGCAGTTTGACCCAGGGCCATTATCAGCCCCAGCATTTT. It translates to CASSLTQGHYQPQHF.

This sequence joins TRBV29-1 and TRBJ2-1, with a tentative D call TRBD2 (5 bases). Trimming removed 7 bases from V and 5 bases from J, with 21 bases in between. The germline V gene encodes CDR1 SQVTM and CDR2 ANQGSEA. The CDR3 loop spans 15 amino acids. The CDR3 loop reads CSALPGFISNNEQFF. Here the CDR3 DNA reads TGCAGCGCTCTGCCGGGATTTATTAGCAACAATGAGCAGTTCTTC.

The chain is built from TRBV30 and TRBJ1-2, with 7 bases lining up with TRBD1. V gave up 2 bases and J gave up 2 bases; unmatched junction bases: 2. CDR1 and CDR2 (germline): GTSNPN, SVGIG (reference sequence). The CDR3 is 13 amino acids. The CDR3 bases are TGTGCCTGGAGTAAGGGACAGAACTATGGCTACACCTTC. Its protein product is CAWSKGQNYGYTF.

The rearrangement links TRBV5-5 to TRBJ1-6; D is possibly TRBD1 (6 bases). The CDR3 covers 15 residues. CDR1 and CDR2 from the germline V gene are SGHKS and YYEKEE (reference sequence). V was trimmed by 4 bases and J by 6 bases, leaving 14 bases between them. CDR3 DNA sequence: TGTGCCAGCAGCCTCTGGACAGCCCGTAATTCACCCCTCCACTTT. It yields the protein CASSLWTARNSPLHF.

The chain couples TRBV5-1 to TRBJ1-1; D perhaps matches TRBD1 (6 bases). Germline-derived CDR1 and CDR2 are SGHRS and YFSETQ. Trimming shortened V by 4 bases and J by 0 bases, and 10 bases separated the two germline ends. CDR3 length: 14 residues. The CDR3 nucleotides read TGCGCCAGCAGCCCGGACAGAATGAACACTGAAGCTTTCTTT. Translation: CASSPDRMNTEAFF. The variable domain in full, completed from reference TRBV5-1 and TRBJ1-1, reads KAGVTQTPRYLIKTRGQQVTLSCSPISGHRSVSWYQQTPGQGLQFLFEYFSETQRNKGNFPGRFSGRQFSNSRSEMNVSTLELGDSALYLCASSPDRMNTEAFFGQGTRLTVV.

The chain employs TRBV6-6 and TRBJ1-1; D gene unclear. The germline V gene encodes CDR1 MNHNY and CDR2 SVGAGI (reference sequence). This CDR3 region has 14 residues. Trimming cost V 2 bases and J 2 bases, with 9 bases left between them. The CDR3 reads CASSYNGGNTEAFF. The CDR3 nucleotides read TGTGCCAGCAGTTACAATGGAGGTAACACTGAAGCTTTCTTT.

This rearrangement joins TRBV7-2 to TRBJ2-7, with D possibly TRBD2 on 5 matching bases. The CDR3 sequence is 14 residues long. V lost 5 bases to trimming and J lost 2 bases, with 13 bases between them. Germline-derived CDR1 and CDR2 are SGHTA and FQGNSA. The CDR3 region is CASSTNGLAYEQYF. The CDR3 coding sequence is TGTGCCAGCAGCACTAATGGACTGGCCTACGAGCAGTACTTC.

The V gene is TRBV19, the J gene TRBJ1-1, with 11 positions matching TRBD1. V lost 3 bases to trimming and J lost 5 bases; unmatched junction nucleotides: 2. Per the germline V gene, CDR1 is LNHDA and CDR2 is SQIVND (reference sequence). This CDR3 has 14 residues. The CDR3 region is CASSIGTGGTEAFF. Written as DNA, the CDR3 is TGTGCCAGTAGTATCGGGACAGGGGGAACTGAAGCTTTCTTT.

V and J are TRBV6-1 and TRBJ2-7, with 7 positions matching TRBD2. The V and J ends lost 1 base and 9 bases, in that order; junction bases with no gene match: 9. The CDR3 loop spans 14 amino acids. CDR1 is MNHNS and CDR2 is SASEGT in the germline V gene. The CDR3 DNA is TGTGCCAGCAGTGAAGGTGGGCGCTCGGGAGGGCAGTACTTC. It codes for CASSEGGRSGGQYF.

The chain combines TRBV7-2 with TRBJ1-1; no reliable D call. V lost 4 bases and J 1 base, leaving 13 bases between the germline ends. CDR1 SGHTA and CDR2 FQGNSA come from the germline V gene. The CDR3 is made up of 15 amino acids. CDR3 DNA: TGTGCCAGCAGCTCCTTGCGGGTTTCGAACACTGAAGCTTTCTTT. It encodes CASSSLRVSNTEAFF.